This TCR beta chain was identified in a study of blood T cell repertoires in COVID-19. Looking at the study overall: Sources were T cells, B-cell-depleted T cells, or PBMCs; the material itself was cDNA or gDNA.

Trimming took 0 bases from V and 2 from J, leaving 8 bases between them. Germline lookup yields CDR1 SGHRS and CDR2 YFSETQ. The CDR3 runs 14 residues. Original processing methods: Estimation of nucleated cell counts was performed using reference gene primer amplification. The repertoire was sequenced with immunoSEQ multiplex PCR; TCRdb's copy has only in-frame clones and lacks some. V and J calls and clone size come straight from that table; D and trimming were deduced from the DNA. Here the sample spans 200,000 to 300,000 clones, 70% to 90% being singletons. Participants, about 18 to 90 years old, spanned fewer than 30 US areas.

The gene calls are TRBV5-1 and TRBJ1-1; D gene ambiguous. Source material: PBMCs or T cells enriched from blood (not recorded which). This TCR was recovered from a woman aged 40 to 50 with acute COVID-19. The CDR3 nucleotides are TGCGCCAGCAGCTTGGAGCAGGCCAACACTGAAGCTTTCTTT. Its protein is CASSLEQANTEAFF.